Below are 20 T cell receptor beta chains sequenced from a single sample in a study of identical twins. Via MiXCR, TCRdb re-called the 5' RACE reads, giving one row per CDR3 protein. The sample has 550,000 to 800,000 distinct CDR3 sequences; just over 7% are singletons. The sample was also linked to a second study, of yellow fever vaccine responses in identical twins.

Sequencing was performed on PBMCs. These receptors were taken from a woman under 30 in good health.

This clonotype has a handful of counts. This chain joins TRBV7-8 and TRBJ2-7, with unresolved D. Trimming took 1 base from V and 0 from J, leaving 4 bases between them. The CDR3 length is 13 residues. Germline loops: CDR1 SGHVS, CDR2 FQNEAQ. The CDR3 protein is CASSLDHSYEQYV. DNA of the CDR3: TGTGCCAGCAGCTTAGACCACTCCTACGAGCAGTACGTC.

The chain is built from TRBV15 and TRBJ2-7, with 7 bases aligning to TRBD1. CDR1 is LNHNV, CDR2 YYDKDF, per germline (reference sequence). J lost 3 bases, V lost 0 bases, and 2 bases had no gene match. The CDR3 extends over 14 amino acids. CDR3 amino acids: CATSRDRGIYEQYF. The DNA for the CDR3 is TGTGCCACCAGCAGAGACAGGGGGATCTACGAGCAGTACTTC.

The J gene is TRBJ2-3, the V gene TRBV11-2; 7 bases match TRBD1. CDR3 length: 17 residues. Trimming took 1 base from V and 2 from J; bases not matched to a gene: 9. Germline assignment: CDR1 SGHAT and CDR2 FQNNGV. CDR3: CASSLGMAGGFTDTQYF. In DNA form, the CDR3 reads TGTGCCAGCAGCTTAGGCATGGCAGGGGGTTTCACAGATACGCAGTATTTT.

This clonotype was found many times. This chain uses TRBV20-1 with TRBJ2-6, with TRBD1 as a possible D gene (5 bases). Germline values: CDR1 DFQATT, CDR2 SNEGSKA (reference sequence). The V and J ends lost 6 bases and 2 bases respectively, with 8 bases between them. The CDR3 extends over 13 amino acids. CDR3 in DNA: TGCAGTGCCACACAGGCTGGGGCCAACGTCCTGACTTTC. It specifies CSATQAGANVLTF.

This clonotype has only a few counts. The genes are TRBV12-3 or TRBV12-4 and TRBJ1-3; D is unresolved. The CDR3 has 13 residues. V lost 0 bases, J lost 10 bases, and 10 bases lay in between. The CDR3 sequence is CASSLASVGTIYF. The CDR3 nucleotides are TGTGCCAGCAGTTTAGCCTCCGTAGGAACCATATATTTT.

On this clonotype itself: One end of the junction is discordant with germline, which a read error may explain. The chain employs TRBV5-6 and TRBJ2-1; D possibly uses TRBD1 or TRBD2 (5 bases each). The CDR3 is made up of 14 amino acids. In germline, CDR1 is SGHDT, CDR2 YYEEEE. DNA of the CDR3: TGCGCCAGCAGCTTGGTTGGGGGATATAGTGAGCAGTTCTTC. Translated, it gives CASSLVGGYSEQFF.

This clonotype was seen repeatedly, ten times or more. The chain recombines TRBV29-1 with TRBJ2-3; TRBD2 aligns across 12 bases. This CDR3 contains 15 residues. CDR1 is SQVTM and CDR2 is ANQGSEA in the germline V gene. J was trimmed by 0 bases and V by 4 bases; bases with no gene match: 2. The CDR3 sequence: CSVGGTSGSTDTQYF. The CDR3, as DNA: TGCAGCGTTGGTGGGACTAGCGGGAGCACAGATACGCAGTATTTT.

A few counts support this clonotype. The chain employs TRBV12-5 and TRBJ1-5, with D perhaps TRBD1 (6 bases). The CDR3 runs to 13 residues. CDR1 is LGHNT and CDR2 is FRNRAP in the germline V gene. V lost 2 bases to trimming and J lost 4 bases, with 6 bases between them. In DNA, the CDR3 is TGTGCTAGTGGTTTGACAGGGAATCAGCCCCAGCATTTT. Amino acid sequence: CASGLTGNQPQHF.

This clonotype has more than one count but fewer than ten. J is TRBJ2-3 and V is TRBV12-3 or TRBV12-4, with D hard to call. The CDR3 extends over 13 amino acids. V lost 5 bases and J lost 4, with 10 bases in between. CDR3 sequence: CASSISVSDTQYF. Written as DNA, the CDR3 is TGTGCCAGCAGTATATCCGTTTCAGATACGCAGTATTTT.

The CDR3 nucleotides read TGCAGTGCTGGGGACACGCAGGCCTACGAGCAGTACGTC. This translates into CSAGDTQAYEQYV. The rearrangement uses TRBV20-1 and TRBJ2-7, with a weak D call TRBD1 (6 bases). The CDR3 extends over 13 amino acids. The germline CDR1 and CDR2 sequences are DFQATT and SNEGSKA (reference sequence). V was shortened by 5 bases and J by 2 bases, with 13 bases between the two germline ends.

This clonotype appeared many times. V and J are TRBV7-8 and TRBJ2-4, with D possibly being TRBD1 or TRBD2 (7 bases each). Germline V gene sequence: CDR1 SGHVS, CDR2 FQNEAQ. This CDR3 is 18 amino acids long. The ends were cut back, 5 bases at V and 4 bases at J, with 24 bases in the middle. The CDR3 nucleotides are TGTGCCAGCAGCCCAACACAGGGGACTATCTTGGGGAAAAACATTCAGTACTTC. Translating gives CASSPTQGTILGKNIQYF.

This clonotype was observed a handful of times. The chain couples TRBV29-1 to TRBJ2-2; unclear D gene. Germline values: CDR1 SQVTM, CDR2 ANQGSEA. The V end lost 7 bases, the J end lost 0 bases, and 12 bases lay between the germline ends. CDR3 size: 14 residues. Here the CDR3 DNA reads TGCAGCGCGGGTAGTGCAGCGAACACCGGGGAGCTGTTTTTT. This encodes CSAGSAANTGELFF.

This clonotype was counted many times. The V call is TRBV20-1, the J call TRBJ2-1; weak D call: TRBD2 (6 bases). Per the germline V gene, CDR1 is DFQATT and CDR2 is SNEGSKA (reference sequence). The CDR3 has 11 amino acids. Trimming left V 5 bases short and J 4 bases short, with 6 bases between. CDR3 bases: TGCAGTGCTGGGACTTACAATGAGCAGTTCTTC. This codes for CSAGTYNEQFF.

This clonotype has only a few counts. This chain connects TRBV20-1 to TRBJ1-2; 8 bases fit TRBD1. Unmatched junction bases numbered 5, after V lost 0 bases and J lost 5 bases. The length of the CDR3 is 14 residues. CDR1 and CDR2 (germline): DFQATT, SNEGSKA (reference sequence). DNA for the CDR3: TGCAGTGCTAGAGATAGCACAGGGGGGTATGGCTACACCTTC. As protein: CSARDSTGGYGYTF.

This clonotype was observed a few times. The chain carries TRBV15 and TRBJ2-1; D not certain. The CDR3 extends over 9 amino acids. Germline V CDR1 and CDR2: LNHNV, YYDKDF (reference sequence). The V end lost 4 bases, the J end lost 12 bases, and 4 bases lay between the germline ends. This CDR3 reads CATSTSQFF. In DNA, the CDR3 is TGTGCCACCAGCACCTCGCAGTTCTTC. Based on the CDR3 plus reference TRBV15 and TRBJ2-1, the full variable domain is DAMVIQNPRYQVTQFGKPVTLSCSQTLNHNVMYWYQQKSSQAPKLLFHYYDKDFNNEADTPDNFQSRRPNTSFCFLDIRSPGLGDTAMYLCATSTSQFFGPGTRLTVL.

In its sample, this clonotype was seen many times. The genes are TRBV6-7 and TRBJ2-7; 7 bases map to TRBD2. TRBV6-7 is placed among ORFs of uncertain function. The CDR3 covers 13 residues. J gave up 3 bases and V 4 bases, and 3 bases lay outside the gene matches. The CDR3 coding sequence is TGTGCCAGCAGTTCCGGACTAGACTACGAGCAGTACGTC. Protein: CASSSGLDYEQYV.

A few counts support this clonotype. The genes are TRBV7-9 and TRBJ2-2; 7 bases align to TRBD2. In germline, CDR1 is SEHNR, CDR2 FQNEAQ (reference sequence). The CDR3 is 15 amino acids. Trimming took 6 bases from V and 4 from J; bases not matched to a gene: 8. The CDR3 loop reads CASRIAGGLTGELFF. For the CDR3, the DNA is TGTGCCAGCAGGATAGCGGGCGGCCTCACCGGGGAGCTGTTTTTT.

This clonotype was counted between two and nine times. This rearrangement joins TRBV7-2 to TRBJ1-5; D is unresolved. Germline CDR1 reads SGHTA; CDR2 reads FQGNSA. Trimming left V 3 bases short and J 0 bases short, with 9 bases between. This CDR3 contains 15 residues. Here the CDR3 reads CASSFVVNSNQPQHF. Here the CDR3 DNA reads TGTGCCAGCAGCTTTGTGGTAAATAGCAATCAGCCCCAGCATTTT.

This clonotype was counted between two and nine times. V is TRBV5-1 and J is TRBJ2-3, with D possibly being TRBD2 (5 bases). V was trimmed by 8 bases and J by 0 bases, leaving 22 bases between them. Germline assignment: CDR1 SGHRS and CDR2 YFSETQ. This CDR3 comprises 17 residues. In DNA form, the CDR3 reads TGCGCCAGTAAGTCCTCGGGGAGCGGAGGAAGCACAGATACGCAGTATTTT. This sequence encodes CASKSSGSGGSTDTQYF.

This clonotype was counted a few times. The chain uses TRBV6-5 and TRBJ2-2; D call uncertain. With 7 bases removed from V and 6 bases from J, the gap between germline ends came to 9 bases. The CDR3 length is 12 residues. Germline assignment: CDR1 MNHEY and CDR2 SVGAGI. The CDR3 region is CASTSKPGELFF. DNA for the CDR3: TGTGCCAGCACCTCCAAACCCGGGGAGCTGTTTTTT.